This TCR beta chain was recorded in a study of cytomegalovirus exposure and HLA in healthy donors. Donors consisted of healthy bone marrow donors. At sampling all donors were nominally healthy, likely with unrecorded immune exposures. Remarks on this clone: The antigen remains unidentified.

V lost 7 bases and J 10 bases, leaving 14 bases between the germline ends. There are 11 residues in the CDR3. CDR1 is MNHEY and CDR2 is SVGAGI in the germline V gene. Study observations and caveats: In vitro testing confirmed a few CMV-associated chains as specific for CMV antigens. Among immune exposure information, only CMV serostatus was available.

The PCR had 60 Vbeta and 13 Jbeta primers. The table came from immunoSEQ multiplex PCR; TCRdb's copy has only in-frame clones and leaves some out. The table gives some 130,000 clones; the top ten clones make up 1.5% to 2% of it. V usage is TRBV6-5 and J usage is TRBJ2-7, with a possible D match to TRBD1 (5 bases). The sequenced sample was PBMCs. The source of this sequence is a woman in her thirties or forties in good health and CMV-seropositive. The CDR3 loop reads CASTNVGAQYF. In DNA form, the CDR3 reads TGTGCCAGCACCAACGTTGGGGCACAGTACTTC.